Given below is one T cell receptor (beta chain) in context. Its target antigen remains unknown. Base qualities are not recorded, but no much larger clone differs from it by a single base. Following the manufacturer's recommendations, the immunoSEQ kit was used to generate TCR beta libraries from genomic DNA. To prepare the libraries, a first multiplex PCR with proprietary primers was run, followed by a second PCR that added unique barcodes, and a bead cleanup was done after each round. Each sample batch included a kit-provided positive control reaction and a negative control reaction. The final libraries were assessed on an Agilent 4200 TapeStation D1000 ScreenTape, pooled by volume, and quantified by qPCR. Sequencing was performed on an Illumina NextSeq500 with a MidOutput 150-cycle cartridge, and 156 Read1 and 15 Index1 cycles were run with kit custom primers. The pooled library was loaded at around 1 pM with 20% PhiX control spiked in. Turning to the authors' computational methods: Vendor-processed data were analyzed in R, and a clonotype was defined as all T cells sharing the same CDR3 nucleotide sequence. For clone abundance analyses, frequencies were normalized to the 10,000 most abundant clones per sample. Public T cell clones, averaging fewer than five per sample, were removed before analysis. Tumor-enriched clonotypes and baseline blood-enriched clonotypes were defined as those with an abundance difference of at least 32-fold between compartments. Clonotypes expanded or contracted between blood time points were identified with a beta-binomial differential abundance model. Tumor-blood repertoire similarity was measured with the Baroni-Urbani and Buser coefficient, and group comparisons used two-tailed Wilcoxon tests in R. TCRdb mirrors the immuneACCESS table, restricted to in-frame sequences. Some clones are absent from its copies; in checked studies, under half trace to an unresolved V gene, and the reason for the others is unknown. Clonal size and the V and J genes are those of that table, whereas D and trimming came from the DNA. Across this sample there are 60,000 to 95,000 clones, with roughly 83% seen only once. Over 2% of the sample belongs to the ten largest clones.

Based on the germline V gene, the CDR1 and CDR2 sequences are SGHDT and YYEEEE. V was cut back by 0 bases and J by 3 bases, leaving a gap of 9 bases between them. The CDR3 starts with the cysteine, ends with the phenylalanine, and has 15 residues. CDR3 DNA only is kept here, 45 bases in frame from base 1. This sample was taken from a study of radiation and T cells in renal cell carcinoma (dated by TCRdb to 2020 to 2021). Regarding the research as a whole: In total, some 50 samples underwent TCR beta sequencing: approximately 25 tumors plus 27 peripheral blood samples. Across all 50 or so samples, several million unique CDR3 nucleotide sequences, encoding 2,658,974 unique CDR3 amino acid sequences, were identified. The last blood draw happened 4 weeks after radiation, timed to coincide with nephrectomy. The full study reports these points: In blood, the top tumor clonotypes increased from baseline to 2 weeks after radiation and then shrank by 4 weeks, which suggests a temporary expansion of tumor-resident clones. Changes in the blood repertoire were not tracked past 4 weeks after treatment. Because no pretreatment tumor biopsies were available, whether clonotypes were present in the tumor at baseline could not be determined. Because the trial had a single-armed design, the trial could not examine how radiation dose or scheduling affected the TCR repertoire.

The time point label for this specimen denotes: blood 4 weeks post-SBRT, at nephrectomy. What the treatment or condition label conveys for this sample: 15 Gy SBRT to primary tumor, nephrectomy 4 weeks later. Samples came from a clinical trial, in which primary renal cell carcinomas received 15 Gy stereotactic body radiation therapy followed by nephrectomy 4 weeks later. To follow tumor-enriched clonotypes, peripheral blood was collected serially from radiation-treated patients at baseline and again at 2 weeks and 4 weeks after SBRT. Every patient had renal cell carcinoma of clear cell pathology. Genomic DNA for TCR sequencing was prepared using the QIAamp DNA Blood Mini Kit (Qiagen). The analyses included only samples that passed all quality control checks.

The sequence joins TRBV5-6 to TRBJ2-2; tentative D gene TRBD2, with 6 bases matching. Specimen: blood, collected from a patient whose treatment included radiotherapy and nephrectomy. The sequence came from an older woman with renal cell carcinoma. The DNA sequence follows: TGTGCCAGCAGCTTGGTGAGCGGGTACACCGGGGAGCTGTTTTTT. It encodes CASSLVSGYTGELFF.